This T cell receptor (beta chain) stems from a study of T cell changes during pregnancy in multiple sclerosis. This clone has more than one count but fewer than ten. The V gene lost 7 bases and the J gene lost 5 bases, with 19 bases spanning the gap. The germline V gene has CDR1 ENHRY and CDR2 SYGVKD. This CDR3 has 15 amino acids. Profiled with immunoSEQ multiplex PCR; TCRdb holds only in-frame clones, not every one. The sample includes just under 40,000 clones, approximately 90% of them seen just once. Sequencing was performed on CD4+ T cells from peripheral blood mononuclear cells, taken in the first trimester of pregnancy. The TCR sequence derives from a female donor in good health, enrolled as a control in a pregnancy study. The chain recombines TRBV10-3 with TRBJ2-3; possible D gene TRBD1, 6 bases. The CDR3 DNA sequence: TGTGCCATCAAAAAGGACAGTTCGAGGGGAGATACGCAGTATTTT. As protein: CAIKKDSSRGDTQYF.